This T cell receptor (beta chain) was sequenced for a study of cytomegalovirus exposure and HLA in healthy donors (dated by TCRdb to between 2016 and 2019). Background on the whole study: According to a later analysis, the 110 or so validation repertoires were produced on the same platform as the 700 or so repertoires of the first cohort. The aim of the study was to test whether cataloging public T cell receptors could identify signatures of past pathogen exposure. In addition to the first cohort of several hundred subjects, a separate validation cohort of over 90 different subjects was used. To predict cytomegalovirus infection status, the study combined high-throughput TCR immunosequencing, statistical association of individual TCRs with disease status, and machine learning. Findings and caveats that apply to the study as a whole: A later analysis lacked HLA typing for the validation cohort, so it scored co-occurrence in that cohort across all 110 or so repertoires. Most TCR sequences were seen in very few donors, while some public TCRs were found in many individuals. The study gave a list of under 200 TCR beta chains associated with cytomegalovirus. In vitro tests confirmed that a few of the cytomegalovirus-associated TCR beta chains recognize cytomegalovirus antigens. The classifier was reported to diagnose cytomegalovirus status with high specificity and sensitivity in both the original and validation cohorts. The authors suggested that the approach could potentially be generalized to other disease states and immunological phenotypes. Of the cluster scores, approximately 95% were above 0 in a later analysis, which found that TCRs clustered in the first cohort also tended to co-occur in the approximately 130 validation repertoires.

The donors were included in the validation cohort of 90 to 150 subjects, a group kept apart from the roughly 700-subject first cohort. The CDR3 numbers 16 residues from cysteine through phenylalanine. Only the CDR3 part of the read is kept: 48 bases, read in frame from the first base. CDR1 and CDR2 are read off the germline V gene (reference sequence) as LNHDA and SQIVND. Note on this clone: The clone's antigen remains unknown. Relative to the germline gene, one junction end is altered; a read error may explain this.

Preparation of the library involved the immunoSEQ multiplex PCR assay. On the study's bioinformatics: To diagnose cytomegalovirus status from the catalog of TCR beta chain sequences, a statistical classification framework was built. TCRdb took over this immuneACCESS table, retaining in-frame rearrangements with V and J assigned. Such tables are incomplete; in checked studies, under half of the missing clones stem from an unresolved V gene, and the remainder is unexplained. The V and J calls and clone size come from that table; D and trimming were worked out from the DNA. The sample records approximately 200,000 clones, 88% of which are singletons. The ten biggest clones cover just under 3% of the sample.

The sequence is built from TRBV19 and TRBJ2-2; 12 bases in the junction line up with TRBD1. Sequenced input: PBMCs. The sequence was collected from a woman younger than 30 in good health and CMV-seronegative. The nucleotides are TGTGCCAGTAACACCGGGACAGGGGGCAACAACGGGGAGCTGTTTTTT. Its translation reads: CASNTGTGGNNGELFF.